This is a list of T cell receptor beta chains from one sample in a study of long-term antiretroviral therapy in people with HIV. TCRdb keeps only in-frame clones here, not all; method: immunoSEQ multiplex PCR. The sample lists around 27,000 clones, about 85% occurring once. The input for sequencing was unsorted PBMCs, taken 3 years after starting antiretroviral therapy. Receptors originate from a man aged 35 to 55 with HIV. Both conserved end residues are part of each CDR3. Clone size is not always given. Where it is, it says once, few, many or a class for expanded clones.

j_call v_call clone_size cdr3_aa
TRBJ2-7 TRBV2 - CASSVLASSYEQYF
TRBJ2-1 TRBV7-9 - CASSFVGVNNEQFF
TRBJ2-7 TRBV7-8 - CASSLGSWDGTYEQYF
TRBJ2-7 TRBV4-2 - CASSQTGNYEQYF
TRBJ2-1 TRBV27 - CASSLSMEPNEQFF
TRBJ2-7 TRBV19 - CASSIGQGVTYEQYF
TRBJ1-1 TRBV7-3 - CASSLGAGNTEAFF
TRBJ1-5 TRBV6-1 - CASRQGGNQPQHF
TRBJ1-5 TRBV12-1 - CASSTTGKPQHF
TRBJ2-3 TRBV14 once CASSQEFTADTQYF
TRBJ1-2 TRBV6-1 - CASRVGQGDGYTF
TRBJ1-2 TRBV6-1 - CASSEVGVRGYGYTF
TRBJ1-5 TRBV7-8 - CASSFGTGLNQPQHF
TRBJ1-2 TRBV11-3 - CASSLGGNYGYTF
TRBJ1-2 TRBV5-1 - CASSLVSRAYTF
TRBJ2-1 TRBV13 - CASSPAPSGSLNEQFF
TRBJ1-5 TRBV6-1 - CASSEMRLNQPQHF
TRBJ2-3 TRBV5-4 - CASSLAGGGTQYF
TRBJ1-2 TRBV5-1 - CASSSGTDTYGYTF
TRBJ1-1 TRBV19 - CASSSDRGATEAFF